This entry lists 25 T cell receptor beta chains sequenced from one sample in a study of T cells in Graves' hyperthyroidism and ophthalmopathy. Using RNA transcripts as the source, TCR beta CDR3 regions were amplified. When the TCR CDR3 underwent first-round RT-PCR, the HTBI primer set was used. MiXCR, applied by TCRdb to the multiplex PCR reads, yields one record per CDR3 protein. In the table there are around 420,000 distinct CDR3 sequences, about a sixth of which are singletons. The sequencing input was blood. These receptors were collected from a woman aged 18-29 years with Graves' hyperthyroidism.

The V call is TRBV20-1, the J call TRBJ2-7; the match to TRBD2 covers 11 bases. Germline V gene data show CDR1 as DFQATT and CDR2 as SNEGSKA (reference sequence). The CDR3 sequence is 14 residues long. V shed 6 bases, J shed 2 bases, and the junction held 6 bases outside the gene matches. The CDR3: CSAIAGGRPYEQYF. The CDR3 DNA reads as TGCAGTGCAATAGCGGGAGGGCGCCCCTACGAGCAGTACTTC.

In this sample, this clonotype turned up many times. The chain uses TRBV19 and TRBJ1-1, with a possible D match to TRBD1 (6 bases). This CDR3 contains 14 residues. Between the trimmed V and J ends, which lost 7 bases and 4 bases, there was a span of 16 bases. Germline CDR1 reads LNHDA; CDR2 reads SQIVND (reference sequence). DNA of the CDR3: TGTGCCAGTACCTCTGAGGGGGAAGGCACTGAAGCTTTCTTT. This sequence encodes CASTSEGEGTEAFF.

This clonotype was picked up many times. The J gene is TRBJ2-7, the V gene TRBV12-3 or TRBV12-4; D possibly corresponds to TRBD2 (5 bases). V was clipped by 8 bases and J by 2 bases, with 10 bases between them. The length of the CDR3 is 12 residues. CDR3 residues: CASGDGTYEQYF. CDR3 nucleotide sequence: TGTGCCAGCGGAGACGGGACCTACGAGCAGTACTTC.

This clonotype occurred many times. The V and J genes are TRBV24-1 and TRBJ1-2, with no clear D. The V gene's germline CDR1 is KGHDR and CDR2 SFDVKD. This CDR3 has 15 amino acids. V lost 5 bases, J lost 2 bases, and 14 bases lay in between. The CDR3 region is CATSGHSHGNYGYTF. Here the CDR3 DNA reads TGTGCCACCAGTGGACACTCCCACGGGAACTATGGCTACACCTTC.

This clonotype has at least ten counts. The chain uses TRBV3-1 and TRBJ1-3; D is possibly TRBD1 (6 bases). The CDR3 spans 16 residues. Germline assignment: CDR1 LGHDT and CDR2 YNNKEL (reference sequence). Trimming stripped 2 bases from V and 0 bases from J, with 11 bases between. The CDR3 DNA is TGTGCCAGCAGCCAATTGGGGGCCATCTCTGGAAACACCATATATTTT. This translates into CASSQLGAISGNTIYF.

This clonotype was picked up many times. The V and J genes are TRBV20-1 and TRBJ1-1, with 7 bases aligning to TRBD1. Per germline, CDR1 DFQATT and CDR2 SNEGSKA (reference sequence). This CDR3 has 13 amino acids. V shed 4 bases and J 3 bases; nucleotides not matched to a gene: 5. The CDR3 region has the DNA TGCAGTGCTACAAAGGGGGCACACACTGAAGCTTTCTTT. Encoded protein: CSATKGAHTEAFF.

This clonotype was detected ten times or more. The chain couples TRBV11-2 to TRBJ1-2, with a weak D call TRBD1 (5 bases). The CDR3 totals 17 residues. V lost 3 bases to trimming and J lost 3 bases, with 20 bases between them. Germline values: CDR1 SGHAT, CDR2 FQNNGV. CDR3 nucleotide sequence: TGTGCCAGCAGCTTTTGGTCGCGACGGAGGGGTGACTATGGCTACACCTTC. It encodes CASSFWSRRRGDYGYTF.

The count of this clonotype is one. With a much larger clone just one base away, this may be a read error. V usage is TRBV5-4 and J usage is TRBJ2-2, with 9 positions matching TRBD1. Germline V gene data show CDR1 as SGHNT and CDR2 as YYREEE (reference sequence). CDR3 length: 15 amino acids. The J segment lost 4 bases and the V segment lost 3 bases, leaving 4 bases of the junction unmatched. This CDR3 is CASSSRDRVTGELFF. In DNA form, the CDR3 reads TGTGCCAGCAGCTCCCGGGACAGGGTCACCGGGGAGCTGTTTTTT.

This clonotype came up a few times. This chain links TRBV2 with TRBJ1-5, with 11 bases aligning to TRBD1. The CDR3 consists of 16 residues. The germline V gene encodes CDR1 SNHLY and CDR2 FYNNEI. The V segment lost 8 bases and the J segment 4 bases; nucleotides outside the gene matches: 10. CDR3 in amino acids: CASGITRDRGNQPQHF. CDR3 DNA sequence: TGTGCCAGCGGAATTACCCGGGACAGGGGGAATCAGCCCCAGCATTTT.

The V call is TRBV20-1, the J call TRBJ2-7, with 11 bases lining up with TRBD2. V lost 0 bases and J lost 0; bases outside the gene matches: 10. The V gene's germline CDR1 is DFQATT and CDR2 SNEGSKA (reference sequence). This CDR3 contains 18 residues. The CDR3 spells CSAREGTSGRRGSYEQYF. The DNA of the CDR3 is TGCAGTGCTAGAGAGGGCACTAGCGGGAGACGGGGCTCCTACGAGCAGTACTTC.

This clonotype came up many times. For the CDR3, the DNA is TGTGCCAGCAGCCAGTCCCTAGCGGGGGGAAACACAGATACGCAGTATTTT. Amino acids: CASSQSLAGGNTDTQYF. V usage is TRBV3-1 and J usage is TRBJ2-3; 11 bases fit TRBD2. Germline CDR1 and CDR2: LGHDT and YNNKEL (reference sequence). J was trimmed by 2 bases and V by 3 bases; bases with no gene match: 7. The CDR3 runs 17 residues.

This clonotype was picked up many times. The chain is built from TRBV11-2 and TRBJ1-1, with D possibly TRBD1 on 5 matching bases. Germline V gene data show CDR1 as SGHAT and CDR2 as FQNNGV. V was trimmed by 3 bases and J by 1 base, leaving 9 bases between them. CDR3 length: 14 amino acids. The CDR3 sequence is CASSFLGENTEAFF. In DNA form, the CDR3 reads TGTGCCAGCAGCTTCTTGGGGGAGAACACTGAAGCTTTCTTT.

This clonotype was seen ten or more times. V and J are TRBV7-9 and TRBJ2-7; a weak D match, TRBD1 (7 bases). The CDR3 is 16 amino acids. Germline lookup yields CDR1 SEHNR and CDR2 FQNEAQ (reference sequence). Deletions cut 3 bases from V and 2 bases from J, with 17 bases between. In DNA form, the CDR3 reads TGTGCCAGCAGCTTTTCTGGCAGGGGGGACCCCTACGAGCAGTACTTC. The encoded protein is CASSFSGRGDPYEQYF.

The table lists this clonotype with many counts. The chain combines TRBV29-1 with TRBJ2-7; TRBD1 aligns across 7 bases. The ends lost 6 bases at V and 0 bases at J; junction bases unmatched: 11. Looked up from germline, CDR1 is SQVTM and CDR2 is ANQGSEA. The CDR3 extends over 15 amino acids. The CDR3 protein is CSVNLPGTASYEQYF. The CDR3 coding sequence is TGCAGCGTGAATCTCCCCGGGACAGCCTCCTACGAGCAGTACTTC.

This clonotype has at least ten counts. The chain recombines TRBV10-2 with TRBJ2-7, with D unresolved. The CDR3 covers 13 residues. V lost 6 bases and J 3 bases, leaving 12 bases between the germline ends. The germline CDR1 and CDR2 sequences are WSHSY and SAAADI. In nucleotides, the CDR3 is TGCGCCAGCAGCCCTTCTGAGGTCTACGAGCAGTACTTC. Amino acid sequence: CASSPSEVYEQYF.

The chain links TRBV12-5 to TRBJ2-1; 12 nucleotides match TRBD2. Germline CDR1 reads LGHNT; CDR2 reads FRNRAP. This CDR3 is 16 amino acids long. Losses at the gene ends were 6 bases for V and 12 bases for J; bases not matched to a gene: 15. The CDR3 loop reads CASGPRSASGRAGQFF. The CDR3 DNA sequence: TGTGCTAGTGGCCCCCGCTCCGCTAGCGGGAGGGCCGGGCAGTTCTTC. Supplemented by reference TRBV12-5 and TRBJ2-1, the full variable domain reads DARVTQTPRHKVTEMGQEVTMRCQPILGHNTVFWYRQTMMQGLELLAYFRNRAPLDDSGMPKDRFSAEMPDATLATLKIQPSEPRDSAVYFCASGPRSASGRAGQFFGPGTRLTVL.

This clonotype was seen repeatedly, ten times or more. V is TRBV5-1 and J is TRBJ2-7; a possible D gene is TRBD1 (6 bases). Trimming stripped 3 bases from V and 3 bases from J, with 16 bases between. Germline V gives CDR1 SGHRS, CDR2 YFSETQ. The CDR3 contains 15 residues. The CDR3 loop is CASSSVPGHDYEQYF. The CDR3 DNA reads as TGCGCCAGCAGCTCCGTCCCGGGACACGACTACGAGCAGTACTTC.

In its sample, this clonotype was seen many times. The rearrangement joins TRBV7-3 to TRBJ2-7, with D possibly matching TRBD2 (6 bases). The V gene's germline CDR1 is SGHTA and CDR2 FQGTGA. Trimming shortened V by 1 base and J by 5 bases, and 12 bases separated the two germline ends. The CDR3 is 14 amino acids. CDR3 protein: CASSLIGSGDEQYF. The CDR3 DNA reads TGTGCCAGCAGCTTAATAGGTAGCGGCGACGAGCAGTACTTC.

The chain links TRBV11-2 to TRBJ2-5; a weak D match, TRBD2 (6 bases). CDR3 size: 14 residues. V was trimmed by 6 bases and J by 6 bases, leaving 17 bases between them. Germline V gene sequence: CDR1 SGHAT, CDR2 FQNNGV. The CDR3 sequence is CASSFFGSAKTQYF. CDR3 bases: TGTGCCAGCAGTTTCTTCGGGAGCGCGAAGACCCAGTACTTC.

This clonotype was seen at least ten times. The genes are TRBV9 and TRBJ1-6; the D is unclear. V shed 0 bases and J shed 10 bases, with 8 bases lying between them. The CDR3 has 13 amino acids. Germline V gene sequence: CDR1 SGDLS, CDR2 YYNGEE. Here the CDR3 DNA reads TGTGCCAGCAGCGTAGACCAGCAATCACCCCTCCACTTT. This gives the protein CASSVDQQSPLHF.

This clonotype was recorded many times. The chain links TRBV19 to TRBJ1-5, with no clear D. Germline V gene lookup returns CDR1 LNHDA and CDR2 SQIVND (reference sequence). Trimming took off 6 bases at V and 1 base at J, with 13 bases between the two ends. CDR3 size: 15 residues. CDR3 amino acids: CASRLVRGSNQPQHF. The CDR3 DNA sequence: TGTGCCAGTAGACTCGTCAGAGGCAGCAATCAGCCCCAGCATTTT.

This clonotype was detected ten times or more. The CDR3 DNA is TGTGCCAGCAGTTTCGCCAGGGCTTTTGGCTACACCTTC. Translation gives CASSFARAFGYTF. This chain joins TRBV12-3 or TRBV12-4 and TRBJ1-2; D possibly corresponds to TRBD1 (5 bases). CDR3 length equals 13 residues. V lost 3 bases and J lost 7, with 12 bases in between.

V usage is TRBV5-5 and J usage is TRBJ1-2; D is uncertain. The CDR3 sequence is 13 residues long. With 0 bases removed from V and 4 bases from J, the gap between germline ends came to 7 bases. CDR1 is SGHKS, CDR2 YYEKEE, per germline (reference sequence). Here the CDR3 DNA reads TGTGCCAGCAGCTTGGCAACAGTCTATGGCTACACCTTC. Protein: CASSLATVYGYTF.

This clonotype has ten or more counts. The chain recombines TRBV12-3 or TRBV12-4 with TRBJ2-1, with 8 bases that match TRBD1. The CDR3 has 13 amino acids. The V and J ends lost 6 bases and 8 bases, in that order; junction bases with no gene match: 6. The CDR3 coding sequence is TGTGCCAGCAGGCGGACAGGGAAGGATGAGCAGTTCTTC. Encoded protein: CASRRTGKDEQFF.

This clonotype was found many times. The chain joins TRBV5-1 to TRBJ2-1, with 15 bases matching TRBD2. CDR1 SGHRS and CDR2 YFSETQ come from the germline V gene. CDR3 length: 16 residues. V trimming: 2 bases; J trimming: 7 bases; junction bases outside the gene matches: 4. CDR3 residues: CASSFRTSGRGNEQFF. The CDR3 DNA reads as TGCGCCAGCAGCTTCAGGACTAGCGGGAGGGGGAATGAGCAGTTCTTC.